This is a list of T cell receptor beta chains from one sample in a study of cytomegalovirus exposure and HLA in healthy donors. Clones were sequenced by immunoSEQ multiplex PCR, and TCRdb holds only the in-frame ones, with some missing. The sample includes roughly 170,000 clones, 70% to 80% of them seen just once. Specimen: PBMCs. These receptors were collected from a man aged 30-40 years in good health and CMV-seronegative. The CDR3 runs from the conserved cysteine through the conserved F or W. D genes are given only for firm matches. The size entry is marked missing in some rows and otherwise reads once, few, many or a size class.

j_call v_call d_call clone_size cdr3_aa cdr3_nt
TRBJ2-5 TRBV16 . . CASSQSGRRRGETQYF TGTGCCAGCAGCCAATCTGGGAGGAGAAGGGGAGAGACCCAGTACTTC
TRBJ1-5 TRBV6-5 . . CASSDRIDQPQHF TGTGCCAGCAGTGACAGGATTGATCAGCCCCAGCATTTT
TRBJ2-1 TRBV30 TRBD2 . CAWGSGNREQFF TGTGCCTGGGGTAGCGGGAACAGAGAGCAGTTCTTC
TRBJ2-5 TRBV5-1 . . CASSVSATGEQYF TGCGCCAGCAGTGTAAGTGCCACGGGTGAGCAGTACTTC
TRBJ2-7 TRBV4-2 TRBD1 . CASSHVVTGANHEQYF TGTGCCAGCAGCCATGTGGTGACAGGGGCCAACCACGAGCAGTACTTC
TRBJ2-1 TRBV11-3 TRBD2 once CASSRRTSGSEQFF TGTGCCAGCAGTCGTAGGACTAGCGGGAGTGAGCAGTTCTTC
TRBJ2-7 TRBV11-2 . . CASMAVSYEQYF TGTGCCAGCATGGCTGTCTCCTACGAGCAGTACTTC
TRBJ1-4 TRBV7-9 TRBD1 . CASSNRRQGGGPTNEKLFF TGTGCCAGCAGCAATCGCCGACAGGGCGGCGGTCCAACTAATGAAAAACTGTTTTTT
TRBJ1-1 TRBV30 TRBD1 few CAWSLDRRNTEAFF TGTGCCTGGAGCCTGGACAGGCGGAACACTGAAGCTTTCTTT
TRBJ2-1 TRBV7-2 TRBD2 . CASSPGLEYNEQFF TGTGCCAGCAGCCCTGGACTAGAATACAATGAGCAGTTCTTC
TRBJ2-5 TRBV7-2 TRBD2 . CASSRSGGYQETQYF TGTGCCAGCAGCCGGAGCGGGGGGTACCAAGAGACCCAGTACTTC
TRBJ2-1 TRBV28 . . CASSWGRVNEQFF TGTGCCAGCAGTTGGGGCAGGGTCAATGAGCAGTTCTTC
TRBJ2-1 TRBV2 . . CASSVSSGSYNEQFF TGTGCCAGCAGTGTTTCCAGCGGCTCCTACAATGAGCAGTTCTTC
TRBJ2-6 TRBV4-1 . . CASSQDQGQLYSGANVLTF TGCGCCAGCAGCCAAGATCAAGGACAGTTATACTCTGGGGCCAACGTCCTGACTTTC
TRBJ2-5 TRBV9 . . CASSVEGGSSETQYF TGTGCCAGCAGCGTAGAAGGCGGGTCATCCGAGACCCAGTACTTC
TRBJ2-7 TRBV30 . few CAWSRGNEQYF TGTGCCTGGAGTAGGGGGAACGAGCAGTACTTC
TRBJ1-5 TRBV28 TRBD1 . CASSEDRASNQPQHF TGTGCCAGCAGTGAAGACAGGGCCAGCAATCAGCCCCAGCATTTT
TRBJ1-2 TRBV29-1 . . CSAGTNYGYTF TGCAGCGCCGGGACTAACTATGGCTACACCTTC
TRBJ2-5 TRBV5-6 . . CASSLGGRETQYF TGTGCCAGCAGCTTGGGGGGGCGGGAGACCCAGTACTTC
TRBJ1-2 TRBV18 . . CASSPVWPAGDGYTF TGTGCCAGCTCACCGGTATGGCCCGCGGGAGATGGCTACACCTTC
TRBJ2-1 TRBV4-1 . . CASSIPTAAWSEQFF TGCGCCAGCAGCATCCCGACAGCCGCTTGGAGTGAGCAGTTCTTC
TRBJ1-5 TRBV6-5 TRBD1 . CASSKGQGFNQPQHF TGTGCCAGCAGCAAGGGACAGGGGTTCAATCAGCCCCAGCATTTT
TRBJ2-3 TRBV5-1 . . CASSSGTRTTDTQYF TGCGCCAGCAGCTCCGGGACAAGGACCACAGATACGCAGTATTTT
TRBJ1-4 TRBV6-5 . . CASSYLGGSNEKLFF TGTGCCAGCAGTTATCTCGGGGGAAGTAATGAAAAACTGTTTTTT
TRBJ2-7 TRBV7-9 . . CASSLAAPPNSYEQYF TGTGCCAGCAGCTTAGCGGCTCCCCCAAACTCCTACGAGCAGTACTTC
TRBJ1-1 TRBV27 TRBD1 . CASSSGQAVSAEAFF TGTGCCAGCAGTTCCGGACAGGCCGTTTCCGCTGAAGCTTTCTTT
TRBJ2-1 TRBV9 TRBD2 . CASSPSGNDYNEQFF TGTGCCAGCTCTCCTAGCGGAAATGACTACAATGAGCAGTTCTTC
TRBJ1-5 TRBV2 . . CASSEAHSNQPQHF TGTGCCAGCAGTGAGGCTCATAGCAATCAGCCCCAGCATTTT
TRBJ2-7 TRBV19 . once CASHAGTQPPYEQYF TGTGCCAGCCACGCCGGGACTCAACCCCCTTACGAGCAGTACTTC
TRBJ2-3 TRBV7-2 TRBD2 . CASSTYLAGTHTDTQYF TGTGCCAGCAGCACCTACCTAGCGGGGACCCACACAGATACGCAGTATTTT
TRBJ2-7 TRBV5-1 TRBD1 . CASSVLTGGHEQYF TGCGCCAGCAGCGTTTTAACAGGGGGCCACGAGCAGTACTTC
TRBJ2-7 TRBV7-9 TRBD1 once CASSVILGQGAPNEQYF TGTGCCAGCAGCGTAATCTTGGGGCAGGGGGCGCCTAACGAGCAGTACTTC
TRBJ2-6 TRBV10-3 TRBD2 . CAISELYLAGGRSGANVLTF TGTGCCATCAGTGAGTTATATCTAGCGGGAGGGAGGTCTGGGGCCAACGTCCTGACTTTC
TRBJ2-1 TRBV11-2 TRBD2 . CASSLGASGLGEEQFF TGTGCCAGCAGCTTAGGAGCTAGCGGGCTAGGCGAGGAGCAGTTCTTC
TRBJ1-6 TRBV25-1 TRBD1 . CASSESGQVYNSPLHF TGTGCCAGCAGTGAATCCGGACAGGTTTATAATTCACCCCTCCACTTT
TRBJ2-1 TRBV5-5 TRBD2 once CASSLEGGGYNEQFF TGTGCCAGCAGTCTGGAGGGCGGGGGGTACAATGAGCAGTTCTTC
TRBJ1-1 TRBV6-1 TRBD1 . CASSEAFSGTGVSTEAFF TGTGCCAGCAGTGAAGCTTTTTCGGGGACAGGGGTCAGTACTGAAGCTTTCTTT
TRBJ2-7 TRBV28 TRBD2 . CASSSPTSGRYEQYF TGTGCCAGCAGTTCCCCGACTAGCGGGAGATACGAGCAGTACTTC
TRBJ2-5 TRBV19 TRBD2 . CASSTGLAGGKTQYF TGTGCCAGTAGTACCGGACTAGCGGGAGGCAAGACCCAGTACTTC
TRBJ2-1 TRBV7-2 TRBD1 . CATKTGVNEQFF TGTGCCACAAAAACAGGGGTCAATGAGCAGTTCTTC
TRBJ1-5 TRBV19 . . CASRRDTYSNQPQHF TGTGCCAGTAGACGGGACACTTATAGCAATCAGCCCCAGCATTTT
TRBJ1-3 TRBV30 . . CALSGTPLSSGNTIYF TGTGCGTTGAGCGGGACACCATTATCCTCTGGAAACACCATATATTTT
TRBJ2-5 TRBV19 TRBD2 . CASSLDASGGQETQYF TGTGCCAGTTCCCTAGACGCTAGCGGGGGACAAGAGACCCAGTACTTC
TRBJ2-5 TRBV19 . . CAPTRGTQYF TGTGCCCCAACGCGGGGGACCCAGTACTTC
TRBJ2-5 TRBV5-4 TRBD2 few CASSSLGRGGVETQYF TGTGCCAGCAGTTCCCTGGGACGGGGGGGCGTTGAGACCCAGTACTTC